This T cell receptor beta chain was sequenced for a study of Graves' ophthalmopathy and Graves' hyperthyroidism. Study conclusions and caveats: Ophthalmopathy was separated from stable hyperthyroidism by a 13-signature model with approximately 91% sensitivity and about 79% specificity.

Germline CDR1 is SGHTA and CDR2 is FQGNSA. The V end was cut by 5 bases, the J end by 1 base, with 16 bases between. The length of the CDR3 is 16 residues. Patients in the hyperthyroidism group, adults aged 18 to 65, were newly diagnosed, under 2 months' duration. Excluded were patients with other autoimmune diseases, uncontrolled infections, pregnancy or lactation. Clinical symptoms, serum thyroxine, TRAb, thyroid ultrasound and orbital computed tomography were relied on for diagnosis. Amplification of TCR beta CDR3 regions used RNA transcripts. Following a first-round RT-PCR that used HTBI primers, a second-round multiplex PCR was carried out. TCRdb itself ran the multiplex PCR reads through MiXCR, one entry per CDR3 protein. The sample has 900,000 to 1,200,000 distinct CDR3 sequences, around a third seen once; the top ten hold around 10%. Remarks on this clonotype: As yet, its antigen is unknown.

This rearrangement joins TRBV7-2 to TRBJ2-3, with D possibly matching TRBD2 (5 bases). The TCR sequence derives from an adult man with Graves' hyperthyroidism. The sequenced material came from peripheral blood or thyroid tissue (not recorded which). The CDR3 spells CASSPGGWRGTDTQYF. In DNA, the CDR3 is TGTGCCAGCAGCCCTGGCGGATGGCGGGGCACAGATACGCAGTATTTT. Complete variable domain (other parts from reference TRBV7-2 and TRBJ2-3): GAGVSQSPSNKVTEKGKDVELRCDPISGHTALYWYRQSLGQGLEFLIYFQGNSAPDKSGLPSDRFSAERTGGSVSTLTIQRTQQEDSAVYLCASSPGGWRGTDTQYFGPGTRLTVL.